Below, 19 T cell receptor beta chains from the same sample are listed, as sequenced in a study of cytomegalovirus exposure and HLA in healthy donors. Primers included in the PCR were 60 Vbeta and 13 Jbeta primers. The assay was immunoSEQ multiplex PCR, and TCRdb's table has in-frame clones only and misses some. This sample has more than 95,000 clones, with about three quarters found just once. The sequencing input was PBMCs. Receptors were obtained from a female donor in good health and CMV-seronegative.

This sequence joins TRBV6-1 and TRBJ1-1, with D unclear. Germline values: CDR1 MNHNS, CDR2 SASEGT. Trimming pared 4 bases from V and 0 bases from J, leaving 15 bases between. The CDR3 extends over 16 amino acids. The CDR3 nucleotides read TGTGCCAGCAGTGGTCACGAACAGAGCTTGAACACTGAAGCTTTCTTT. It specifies CASSGHEQSLNTEAFF.

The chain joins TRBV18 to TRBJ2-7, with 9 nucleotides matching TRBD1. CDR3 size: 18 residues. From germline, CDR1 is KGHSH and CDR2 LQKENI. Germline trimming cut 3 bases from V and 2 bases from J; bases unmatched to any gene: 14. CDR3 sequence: CASSPHRHRDRATYEQYF. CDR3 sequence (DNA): TGTGCCAGCTCACCCCACCGGCATAGGGACAGGGCAACCTACGAGCAGTACTTC.

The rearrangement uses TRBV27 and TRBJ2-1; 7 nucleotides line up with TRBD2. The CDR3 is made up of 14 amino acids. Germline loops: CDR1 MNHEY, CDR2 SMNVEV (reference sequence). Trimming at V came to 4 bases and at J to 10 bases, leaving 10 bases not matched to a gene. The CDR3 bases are TGTGCCAGCAGTTGGACTAGGAGCTCGGAAGAGCAGTTCTTC. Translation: CASSWTRSSEEQFF.

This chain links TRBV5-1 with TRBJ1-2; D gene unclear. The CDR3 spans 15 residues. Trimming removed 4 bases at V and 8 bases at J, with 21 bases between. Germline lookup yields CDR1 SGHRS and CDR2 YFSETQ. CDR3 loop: CASSLDAGSLEGYTF. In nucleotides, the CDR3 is TGCGCCAGCAGCCTAGACGCCGGGAGTCTGGAGGGCTACACCTTC.

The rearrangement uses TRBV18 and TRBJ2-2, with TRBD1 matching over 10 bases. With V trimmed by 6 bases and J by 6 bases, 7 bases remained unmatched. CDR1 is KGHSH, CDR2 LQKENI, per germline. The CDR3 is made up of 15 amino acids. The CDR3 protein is CASSFDRGPAGELFF. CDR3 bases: TGTGCCAGCTCCTTCGACAGGGGGCCTGCCGGGGAGCTGTTTTTT.

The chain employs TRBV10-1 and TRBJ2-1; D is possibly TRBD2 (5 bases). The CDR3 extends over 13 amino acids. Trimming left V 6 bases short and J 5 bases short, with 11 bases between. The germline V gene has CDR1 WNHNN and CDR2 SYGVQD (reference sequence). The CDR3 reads CASSQDFNNEQFF. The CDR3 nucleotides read TGCGCCAGCAGCCAGGACTTTAACAATGAGCAGTTCTTC.

CDR3 region: CASSRQTNYGYTF. The CDR3 DNA is TGTGCCAGCAGCCGCCAAACAAACTATGGCTACACCTTC. The rearrangement joins TRBV5-4 to TRBJ1-2, with unresolved D. There are 13 residues in the CDR3. V was pared by 4 bases and J by 2 bases, with 9 bases between. The germline gives CDR1 SGHNT, CDR2 YYREEE (reference sequence). Filled out from reference TRBV5-4 and TRBJ1-2, the complete variable domain reads ETGVTQSPTHLIKTRGQQVTLRCSSQSGHNTVSWYQQALGQGPQFIFQYYREEENGRGNFPPRFSGLQFPNYSSELNVNALELDDSALYLCASSRQTNYGYTFGSGTRLTVV.

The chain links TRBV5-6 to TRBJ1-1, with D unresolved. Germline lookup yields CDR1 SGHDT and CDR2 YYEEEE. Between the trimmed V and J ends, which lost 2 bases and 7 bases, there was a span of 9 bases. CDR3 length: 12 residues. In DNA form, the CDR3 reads TGTGCCAGCAGCTTTCCGGCGGGTGAAGCTTTCTTT. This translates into CASSFPAGEAFF. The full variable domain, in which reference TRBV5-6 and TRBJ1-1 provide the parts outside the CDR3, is DAGVTQSPTHLIKTRGQQVTLRCSPKSGHDTVSWYQQALGQGPQFIFQYYEEEERQRGNFPDRFSGHQFPNYSSELNVNALLLGDSALYLCASSFPAGEAFFGQGTRLTVV.

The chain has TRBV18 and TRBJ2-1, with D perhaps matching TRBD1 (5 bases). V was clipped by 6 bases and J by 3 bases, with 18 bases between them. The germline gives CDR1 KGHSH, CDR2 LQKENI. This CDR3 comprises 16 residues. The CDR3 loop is CASSRRQKGDYNEQFF. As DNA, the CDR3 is TGTGCCAGCTCGCGAAGACAGAAAGGGGACTACAATGAGCAGTTCTTC.

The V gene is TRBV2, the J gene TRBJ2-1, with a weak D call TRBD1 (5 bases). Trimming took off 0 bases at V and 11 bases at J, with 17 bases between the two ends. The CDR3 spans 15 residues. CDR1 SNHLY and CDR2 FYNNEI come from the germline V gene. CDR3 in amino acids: CASSEARRVGPQQFF. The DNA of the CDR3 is TGTGCCAGCAGTGAAGCCCGCAGGGTGGGGCCACAGCAGTTCTTC.

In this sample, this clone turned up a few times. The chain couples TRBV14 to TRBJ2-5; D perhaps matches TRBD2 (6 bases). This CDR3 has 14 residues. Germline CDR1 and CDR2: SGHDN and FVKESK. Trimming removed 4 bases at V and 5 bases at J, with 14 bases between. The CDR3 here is CASSRLAGGETQYF. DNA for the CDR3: TGTGCCAGCAGCCGATTGGCCGGAGGGGAGACCCAGTACTTC.

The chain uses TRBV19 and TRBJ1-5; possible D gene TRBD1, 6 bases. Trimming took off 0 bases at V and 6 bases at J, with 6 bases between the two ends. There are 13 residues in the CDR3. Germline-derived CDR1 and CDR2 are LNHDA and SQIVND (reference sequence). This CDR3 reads CASSIEQGQPQHF. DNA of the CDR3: TGTGCCAGTAGTATAGAACAGGGTCAGCCCCAGCATTTT.

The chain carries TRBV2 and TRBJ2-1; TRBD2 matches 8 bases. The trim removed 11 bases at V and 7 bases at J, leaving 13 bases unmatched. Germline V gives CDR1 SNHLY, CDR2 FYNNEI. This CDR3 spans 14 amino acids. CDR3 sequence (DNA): TGTGCCTCTCAGTCGGGGGGGCGAAGAAATGAGCAGTTCTTC. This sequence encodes CASQSGGRRNEQFF.

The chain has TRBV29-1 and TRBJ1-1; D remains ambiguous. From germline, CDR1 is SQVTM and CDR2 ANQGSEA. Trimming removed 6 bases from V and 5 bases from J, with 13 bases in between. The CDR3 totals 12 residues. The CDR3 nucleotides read TGCAGCGTGTACGGAGGTAGGACTGAAGCTTTCTTT. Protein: CSVYGGRTEAFF.

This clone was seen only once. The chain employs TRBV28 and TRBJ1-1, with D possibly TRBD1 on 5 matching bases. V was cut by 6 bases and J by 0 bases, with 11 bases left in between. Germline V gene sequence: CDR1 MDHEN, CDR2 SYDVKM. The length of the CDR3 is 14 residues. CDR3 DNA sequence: TGTGCCAGCAGCCCAGGGCTTATGAACACTGAAGCTTTCTTT. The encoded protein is CASSPGLMNTEAFF.

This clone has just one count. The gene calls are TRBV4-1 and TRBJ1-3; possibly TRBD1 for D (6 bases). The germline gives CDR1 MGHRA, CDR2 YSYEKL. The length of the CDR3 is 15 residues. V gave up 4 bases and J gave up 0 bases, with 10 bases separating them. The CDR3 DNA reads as TGCGCCAGCAGCCCGGGACATCTCTCTGGAAACACCATATATTTT. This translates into CASSPGHLSGNTIYF.

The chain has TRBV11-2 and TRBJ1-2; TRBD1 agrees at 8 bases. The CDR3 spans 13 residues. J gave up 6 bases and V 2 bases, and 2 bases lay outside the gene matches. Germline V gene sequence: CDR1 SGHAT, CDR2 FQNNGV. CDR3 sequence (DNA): TGTGCCAGCAGCTTACCAGGGGGCGATGGCTACACCTTC. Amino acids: CASSLPGGDGYTF.

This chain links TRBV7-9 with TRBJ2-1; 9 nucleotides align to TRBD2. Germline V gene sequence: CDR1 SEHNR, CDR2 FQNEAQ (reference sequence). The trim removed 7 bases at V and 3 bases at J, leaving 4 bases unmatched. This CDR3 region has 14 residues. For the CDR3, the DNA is TGTGCCAGCAACGAGCGGGGGGACTACAATGAGCAGTTCTTC. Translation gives CASNERGDYNEQFF.

CDR3 loop: CASMGYGRGTDTQYF. The DNA of the CDR3 is TGTGCCAGCATGGGCTATGGGCGGGGCACAGATACGCAGTATTTT. The chain uses TRBV11-2 and TRBJ2-3; TRBD2 might be the D (5 bases). The ends were cut back, 7 bases at V and 1 base at J, with 15 bases in the middle. This CDR3 is 15 amino acids long. Germline CDR1 reads SGHAT; CDR2 reads FQNNGV.